This T cell receptor (beta chain) was obtained from a study of Graves' ophthalmopathy and Graves' hyperthyroidism. Study-wide background: No treatment had been given when peripheral blood was collected at initial diagnosis.

Germline loops: CDR1 MNHEY, CDR2 SVGAGI. The CDR3 covers 13 residues. Trimming left V 0 bases short and J 6 bases short, with 8 bases between. Hyperthyroidism showing no ophthalmopathy within 18 months of follow-up was stable. TCR beta CDR3 amplification used RNA transcripts. First-round RT-PCR relied on HTBI primers, and a second-round multiplex PCR came next. TCRdb redid the calling of the multiplex PCR reads with MiXCR, one entry per CDR3 protein. The table records roughly 380,000 distinct CDR3 sequences, about 16% of them present only once. A word on this clonotype: No conserved phenylalanine or tryptophan ends this CDR3, so it is likely a read error.

The chain recombines TRBV6-5 with TRBJ1-2; D is uncertain. The TCR comes from a woman between 18 and 29 years old with stable Graves' hyperthyroidism. The sample comprised peripheral blood. The CDR3 loop reads CASSYSRGDGYTL. The DNA of the CDR3 is TGTGCCAGCAGTTACTCCAGAGGTGATGGCTACACCCTC.